This record concerns one TCR beta chain sequence. Its antigen is unknown. CDR1 SGHRS and CDR2 YFSETQ come from the germline V gene. The CDR3 spans 15 residues. V lost 0 bases to trimming and J lost 6 bases; unmatched junction nucleotides: 6. This entry comes from a study of cytomegalovirus exposure and HLA in healthy donors. Vbeta (60) and Jbeta (13) primers were used in the PCR. Some clones are missing from TCRdb's copy, which holds only in-frame ones; the method was immunoSEQ multiplex PCR. The sample includes about 110,000 clones, roughly 82% of them seen just once. Study-level points and caveats: The productive fraction for most TCR beta V segments was about 87% or about 30% in an earlier analysis. A reported reduction in N-insertions relative to the 666-donor mean was seen in an Asian-associated ancestry cluster in a later analysis.

The receptor's source is a male donor in good health and CMV-seronegative. Source material: PBMCs. The chain joins TRBV5-1 to TRBJ2-3, with 8 bases that match TRBD2. CDR3 DNA sequence: TGCGCCAGCAGCTTGGCGGGAGGGACGGCGGATACGCAGTATTTT. It is translated as CASSLAGGTADTQYF. Full variable domain (outside the CDR3, taken from reference TRBV5-1 and TRBJ2-3): KAGVTQTPRYLIKTRGQQVTLSCSPISGHRSVSWYQQTPGQGLQFLFEYFSETQRNKGNFPGRFSGRQFSNSRSEMNVSTLELGDSALYLCASSLAGGTADTQYFGPGTRLTVL.